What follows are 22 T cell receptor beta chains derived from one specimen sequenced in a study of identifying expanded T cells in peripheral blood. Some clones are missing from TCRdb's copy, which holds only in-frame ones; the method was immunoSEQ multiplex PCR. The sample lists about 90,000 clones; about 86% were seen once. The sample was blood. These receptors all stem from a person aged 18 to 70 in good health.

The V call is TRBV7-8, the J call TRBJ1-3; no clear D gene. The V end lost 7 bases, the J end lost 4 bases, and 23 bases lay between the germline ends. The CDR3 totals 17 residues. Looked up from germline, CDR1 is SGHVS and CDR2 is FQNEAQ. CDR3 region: CASTPSWTLGSGNTIYF. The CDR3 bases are TGTGCCAGCACTCCATCTTGGACGCTGGGATCCGGAAACACCATATATTTT. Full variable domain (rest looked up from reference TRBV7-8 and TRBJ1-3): GAGVSQSPRYKVAKRGQDVALRCDPISGHVSLFWYQQALGQGPEFLTYFQNEAQLDKSGLPSDRFFAERPEGSVSTLKIQRTQQEDSAVYLCASTPSWTLGSGNTIYFGEGSWLTVV.

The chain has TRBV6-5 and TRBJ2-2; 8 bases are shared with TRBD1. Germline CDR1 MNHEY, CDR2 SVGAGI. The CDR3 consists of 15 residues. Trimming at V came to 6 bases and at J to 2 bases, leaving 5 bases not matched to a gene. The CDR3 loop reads CASRDDRGNTGELFF. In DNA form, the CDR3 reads TGTGCCAGCAGGGACGACAGGGGTAACACCGGGGAGCTGTTTTTT.

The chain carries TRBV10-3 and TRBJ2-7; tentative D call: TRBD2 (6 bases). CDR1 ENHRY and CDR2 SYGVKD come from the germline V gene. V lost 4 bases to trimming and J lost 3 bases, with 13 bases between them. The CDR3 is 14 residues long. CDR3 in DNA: TGTGCCATCAGTGGGGCGGGGAGAGTCTACGAGCAGTACTTC. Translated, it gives CAISGAGRVYEQYF.

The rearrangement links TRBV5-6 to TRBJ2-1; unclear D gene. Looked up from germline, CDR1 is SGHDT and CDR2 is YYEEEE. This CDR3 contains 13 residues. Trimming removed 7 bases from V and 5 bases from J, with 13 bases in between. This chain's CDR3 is CASGSVTNNEQFF. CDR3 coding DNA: TGTGCCAGCGGGTCGGTCACCAACAATGAGCAGTTCTTC.

CDR3: CASSEWLNTEAFF. The DNA of the CDR3 is TGTGCCAGCAGTGAGTGGCTGAACACTGAAGCTTTCTTT. The genes are TRBV2 and TRBJ1-1, with D unresolved. Trimming left V 3 bases short and J 0 bases short, with 5 bases between. Germline V gene sequence: CDR1 SNHLY, CDR2 FYNNEI. The CDR3 covers 13 residues.

CDR3 bases: TGTGCCAGTAGCCAAAACCTCCAAGCTGGCTACACCTTC. Amino acid sequence: CASSQNLQAGYTF. The chain links TRBV19 to TRBJ1-2; D is ambiguous. Per germline, CDR1 LNHDA and CDR2 SQIVND (reference sequence). There are 13 residues in the CDR3. The V end lost 6 bases, the J end lost 7 bases, and 15 bases lay between the germline ends.

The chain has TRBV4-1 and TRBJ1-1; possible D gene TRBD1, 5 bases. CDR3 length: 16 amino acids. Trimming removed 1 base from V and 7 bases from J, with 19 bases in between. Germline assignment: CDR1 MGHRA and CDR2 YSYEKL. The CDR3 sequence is CASSQVITDTGGEAFF. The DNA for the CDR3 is TGCGCCAGCAGCCAAGTTATTACGGACACGGGAGGTGAAGCTTTCTTT.

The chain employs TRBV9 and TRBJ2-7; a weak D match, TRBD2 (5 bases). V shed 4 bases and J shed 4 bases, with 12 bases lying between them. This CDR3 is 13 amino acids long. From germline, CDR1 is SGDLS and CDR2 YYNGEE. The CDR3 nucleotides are TGTGCCAGCAGCCCAGCGGACGGATACGAGCAGTACTTC. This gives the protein CASSPADGYEQYF.

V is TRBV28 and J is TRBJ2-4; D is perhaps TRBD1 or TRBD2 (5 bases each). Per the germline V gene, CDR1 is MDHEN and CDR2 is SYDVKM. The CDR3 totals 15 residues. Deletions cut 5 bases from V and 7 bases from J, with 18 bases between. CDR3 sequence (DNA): TGTGCCAGCAGTGCCGCCGGGACGGGGAATAACATTCAGTACTTC. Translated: CASSAAGTGNNIQYF.

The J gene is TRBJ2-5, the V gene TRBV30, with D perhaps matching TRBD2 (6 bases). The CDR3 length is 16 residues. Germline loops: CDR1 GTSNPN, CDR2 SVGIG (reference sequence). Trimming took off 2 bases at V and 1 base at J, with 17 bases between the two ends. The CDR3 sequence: CAWSPRGGVGQETQYF. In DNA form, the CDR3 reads TGTGCCTGGAGTCCCCGGGGAGGTGTAGGCCAAGAGACCCAGTACTTC.

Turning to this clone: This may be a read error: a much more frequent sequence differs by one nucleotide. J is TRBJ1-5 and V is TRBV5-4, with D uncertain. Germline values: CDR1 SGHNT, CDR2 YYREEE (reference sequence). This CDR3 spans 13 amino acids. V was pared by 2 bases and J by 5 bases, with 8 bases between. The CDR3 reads CASSLNWDQPQHF. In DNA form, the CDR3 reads TGTGCCAGCAGCTTAAACTGGGATCAGCCCCAGCATTTT.

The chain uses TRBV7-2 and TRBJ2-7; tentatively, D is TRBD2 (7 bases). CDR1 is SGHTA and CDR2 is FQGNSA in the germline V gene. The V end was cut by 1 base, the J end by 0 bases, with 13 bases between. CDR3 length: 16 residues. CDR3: CASSLGSGGASYEQYF. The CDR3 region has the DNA TGTGCCAGCAGCTTAGGTTCGGGGGGCGCCTCCTACGAGCAGTACTTC. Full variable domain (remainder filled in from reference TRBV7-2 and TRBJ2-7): GAGVSQSPSNKVTEKGKDVELRCDPISGHTALYWYRQSLGQGLEFLIYFQGNSAPDKSGLPSDRFSAERTGGSVSTLTIQRTQQEDSAVYLCASSLGSGGASYEQYFGPGTRLTVT.

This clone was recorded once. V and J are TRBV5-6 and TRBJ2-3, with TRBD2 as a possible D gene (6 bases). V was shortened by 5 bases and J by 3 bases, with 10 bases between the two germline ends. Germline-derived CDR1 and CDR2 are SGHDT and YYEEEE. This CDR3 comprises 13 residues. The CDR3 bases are TGTGCCAGCAGATACGGAGGGACAGATACGCAGTATTTT. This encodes CASRYGGTDTQYF.

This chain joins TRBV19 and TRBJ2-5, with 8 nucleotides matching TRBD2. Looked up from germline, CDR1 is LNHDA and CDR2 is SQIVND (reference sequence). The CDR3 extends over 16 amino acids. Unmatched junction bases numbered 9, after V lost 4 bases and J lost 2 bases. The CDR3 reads CASSSLVRGAQETQYF. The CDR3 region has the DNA TGTGCCAGTAGTAGTTTGGTGCGGGGGGCACAAGAGACCCAGTACTTC.

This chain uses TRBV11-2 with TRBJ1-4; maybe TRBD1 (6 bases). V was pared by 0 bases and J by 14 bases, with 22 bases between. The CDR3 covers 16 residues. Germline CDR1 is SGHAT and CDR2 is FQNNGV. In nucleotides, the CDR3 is TGTGCCAGCAGCTTAGATGCGATTGGGGGCCCGGCGAGCCTGTTTTTT. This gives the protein CASSLDAIGGPASLFF.

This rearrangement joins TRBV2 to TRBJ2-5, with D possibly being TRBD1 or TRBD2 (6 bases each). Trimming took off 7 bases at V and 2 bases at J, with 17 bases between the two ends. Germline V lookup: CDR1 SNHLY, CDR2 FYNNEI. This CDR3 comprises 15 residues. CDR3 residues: CASTPPGAPQETQYF. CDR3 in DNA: TGTGCCAGCACCCCTCCGGGGGCCCCACAAGAGACCCAGTACTTC.

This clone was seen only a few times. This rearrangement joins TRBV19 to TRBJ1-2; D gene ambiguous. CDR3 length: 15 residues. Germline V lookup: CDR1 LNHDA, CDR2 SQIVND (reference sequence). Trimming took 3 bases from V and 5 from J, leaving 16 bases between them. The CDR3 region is CASSISVSQLYGYTF. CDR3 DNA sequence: TGTGCCAGTAGTATTTCAGTTTCCCAGCTTTATGGCTACACCTTC.

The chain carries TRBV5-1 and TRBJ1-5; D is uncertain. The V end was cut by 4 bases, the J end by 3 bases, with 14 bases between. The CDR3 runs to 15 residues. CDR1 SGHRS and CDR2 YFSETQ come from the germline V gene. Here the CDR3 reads CASSLTSGVNQPQHF. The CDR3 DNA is TGCGCCAGCAGCCTTACATCTGGGGTCAATCAGCCCCAGCATTTT.

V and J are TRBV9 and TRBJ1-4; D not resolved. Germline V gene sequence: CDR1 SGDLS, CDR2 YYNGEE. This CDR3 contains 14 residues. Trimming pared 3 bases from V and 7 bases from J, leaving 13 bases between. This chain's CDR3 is CASSETGRPEKLFF. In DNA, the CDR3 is TGTGCCAGCAGCGAGACCGGTCGTCCTGAAAAACTGTTTTTT.

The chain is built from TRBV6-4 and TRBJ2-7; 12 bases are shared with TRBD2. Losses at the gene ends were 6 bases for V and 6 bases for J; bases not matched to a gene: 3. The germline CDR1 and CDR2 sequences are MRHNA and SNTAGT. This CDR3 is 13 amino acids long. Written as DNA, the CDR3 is TGTGCCAGCAGCACGGGACTAGCGGGCGAGCAGTACTTC. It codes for CASSTGLAGEQYF.

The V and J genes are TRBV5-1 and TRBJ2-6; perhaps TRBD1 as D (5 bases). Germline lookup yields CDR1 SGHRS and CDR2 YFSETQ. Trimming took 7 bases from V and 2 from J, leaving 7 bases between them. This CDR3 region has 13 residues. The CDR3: CASVGAGANVLTF. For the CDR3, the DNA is TGCGCCAGCGTAGGGGCTGGGGCCAACGTCCTGACTTTC.

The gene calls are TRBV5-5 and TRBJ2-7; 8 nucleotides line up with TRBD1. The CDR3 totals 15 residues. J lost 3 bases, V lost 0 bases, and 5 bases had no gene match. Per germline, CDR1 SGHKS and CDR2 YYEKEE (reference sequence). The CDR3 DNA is TGTGCCAGCAGCTTGGTGGGGACAGGACTCTACGAGCAGTACTTC. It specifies CASSLVGTGLYEQYF. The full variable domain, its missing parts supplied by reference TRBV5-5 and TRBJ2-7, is DAGVTQSPTHLIKTRGQQVTLRCSPISGHKSVSWYQQVLGQGPQFIFQYYEKEERGRGNFPDRFSARQFPNYSSELNVNALLLGDSALYLCASSLVGTGLYEQYFGPGTRLTVT.